This is a list of T cell receptor beta chains from one sample in a study of shared clonotypes between healthy human individuals. Assay: immunoSEQ multiplex PCR; the TCRdb copy retains only in-frame clones and omits some. Of about 2 million clones listed, about 95% are singletons. The sample consisted of naive CD8+ T cells sorted from blood. The receptors were gathered from a man aged 18 to 29 in good health. The CDR3 runs from the conserved cysteine through the conserved F or W. D genes are given only for firm matches. The listing skips clone size in some rows; elsewhere it reads once, few, many or a size class.

abundance: -
v_gene: TRBV7-3
d_gene: TRBD1
j_gene: TRBJ1-2
CDR3aa: CASSSTGGRDYGYTF
CDR3nt: TGTGCCAGCAGCTCCACAGGGGGGCGAGACTATGGCTACACCTTC

abundance: -
v_gene: TRBV30
d_gene: -
j_gene: TRBJ1-5
CDR3aa: CAWSGGIGQNQPQHF
CDR3nt: TGTGCCTGGAGTGGAGGTATAGGACAGAATCAGCCCCAGCATTTT

abundance: -
v_gene: TRBV13
d_gene: -
j_gene: TRBJ2-3
CDR3aa: CASSLVSPNTQYF
CDR3nt: TGTGCCAGCAGCTTAGTTTCCCCGAATACGCAGTATTTT

abundance: -
v_gene: TRBV27
d_gene: TRBD2
j_gene: TRBJ2-7
CDR3aa: CASSLSSGGAYEQYF
CDR3nt: TGTGCCAGCAGTTTATCGAGCGGGGGGGCTTACGAGCAGTACTTC

abundance: -
v_gene: TRBV7-9
d_gene: -
j_gene: TRBJ1-5
CDR3aa: CASSLVWGPYSNQPQHF
CDR3nt: TGTGCCAGCAGCTTAGTATGGGGGCCATATAGCAATCAGCCCCAGCATTTT

abundance: -
v_gene: TRBV4-1
d_gene: -
j_gene: TRBJ2-5
CDR3aa: CASSQDFADQETQYF
CDR3nt: TGCGCCAGCAGCCAAGATTTCGCGGACCAAGAGACCCAGTACTTC

abundance: -
v_gene: TRBV4-3
d_gene: TRBD1
j_gene: TRBJ2-7
CDR3aa: CASSQDWGTDPYEQYF
CDR3nt: TGCGCCAGCAGCCAAGATTGGGGGACAGACCCTTACGAGCAGTACTTC

abundance: -
v_gene: TRBV7-9
d_gene: TRBD2
j_gene: TRBJ2-1
CDR3aa: CASSPRTRPNEQFF
CDR3nt: TGTGCCAGCAGCCCTCGGACTAGACCCAATGAGCAGTTCTTC

abundance: -
v_gene: TRBV27
d_gene: -
j_gene: TRBJ2-5
CDR3aa: CASSAQGPQETQYF
CDR3nt: TGTGCCAGCAGTGCCCAGGGGCCGCAAGAGACCCAGTACTTC

abundance: once
v_gene: TRBV25-1
d_gene: -
j_gene: TRBJ2-3
CDR3aa: CASSEYAGGESTDTQYF
CDR3nt: TGTGCCAGCAGTGAATATGCCGGGGGCGAAAGCACAGATACGCAGTATTTT

abundance: -
v_gene: TRBV27
d_gene: -
j_gene: TRBJ2-7
CDR3aa: CASSLSGETEQYF
CDR3nt: TGTGCCAGCAGTTTATCCGGCGAAACCGAGCAGTACTTC

abundance: -
v_gene: TRBV7-2
d_gene: -
j_gene: TRBJ1-6
CDR3aa: CASSLAHGQPYNSPLHF
CDR3nt: TGTGCCAGCAGCTTAGCCCACGGACAGCCCTATAATTCACCCCTCCACTTT

abundance: -
v_gene: TRBV4-3
d_gene: -
j_gene: TRBJ1-2
CDR3aa: CASSQGRSPNPNYGYTF
CDR3nt: TGCGCCAGCAGCCAAGGAAGGAGCCCAAACCCTAACTATGGCTACACCTTC

abundance: -
v_gene: TRBV6-5
d_gene: -
j_gene: TRBJ1-1
CDR3aa: CASSYGRSMNTEAFF
CDR3nt: TGTGCCAGCAGTTACGGTCGGTCTATGAACACTGAAGCTTTCTTT

abundance: once
v_gene: TRBV7-9
d_gene: TRBD2
j_gene: TRBJ2-7
CDR3aa: CASSERLAGYEQYF
CDR3nt: TGTGCCAGCAGCGAACGACTAGCGGGATACGAGCAGTACTTC

abundance: once
v_gene: TRBV13
d_gene: -
j_gene: TRBJ2-2
CDR3aa: CASSLAGAATGELFF
CDR3nt: TGTGCCAGCAGCTTAGCGGGGGCGGCCACCGGGGAGCTGTTTTTT

abundance: -
v_gene: TRBV27
d_gene: -
j_gene: TRBJ1-2
CDR3aa: CASSLTGRGYGYTF
CDR3nt: TGTGCCAGCAGTTTAACAGGTCGGGGCTATGGCTACACCTTC

abundance: -
v_gene: TRBV6-6
d_gene: TRBD1
j_gene: TRBJ1-2
CDR3aa: CASSYSTGGADGYTF
CDR3nt: TGTGCCAGCAGTTACTCCACAGGGGGCGCGGATGGCTACACCTTC

abundance: -
v_gene: TRBV11-2
d_gene: TRBD1
j_gene: TRBJ1-1
CDR3aa: CASSLAAGGQTEAFF
CDR3nt: TGTGCCAGCAGCTTAGCCGCAGGGGGACAAACTGAAGCTTTCTTT

abundance: -
v_gene: TRBV4-2
d_gene: -
j_gene: TRBJ2-1
CDR3aa: CASSTQIAQPYNEQFF
CDR3nt: TGTGCCAGCAGCACACAAATAGCGCAGCCCTACAATGAGCAGTTCTTC

abundance: -
v_gene: TRBV5-6
d_gene: TRBD2
j_gene: TRBJ2-7
CDR3aa: CASSGGLPYEQYF
CDR3nt: TGTGCCAGCAGCGGGGGACTACCTTACGAGCAGTACTTC

abundance: -
v_gene: TRBV4-1
d_gene: TRBD2
j_gene: TRBJ2-3
CDR3aa: CASSQVAGGPGDTQYF
CDR3nt: TGCGCCAGCAGCCAAGTTGCGGGAGGGCCCGGAGATACGCAGTATTTT

abundance: once
v_gene: TRBV9
d_gene: TRBD1
j_gene: TRBJ2-7
CDR3aa: CASSVSGQGVYEQYF
CDR3nt: TGTGCCAGCAGCGTCTCGGGACAGGGGGTTTACGAGCAGTACTTC

abundance: -
v_gene: TRBV5-1
d_gene: -
j_gene: TRBJ2-7
CDR3aa: CASSLVDPAAYEQYF
CDR3nt: TGCGCCAGCAGCTTGGTCGACCCAGCAGCCTACGAGCAGTACTTC

abundance: -
v_gene: TRBV6-5
d_gene: -
j_gene: TRBJ2-1
CDR3aa: CASSDPPMEQFF
CDR3nt: TGTGCCAGCAGTGACCCGCCCATGGAGCAGTTCTTC

abundance: -
v_gene: TRBV6-5
d_gene: -
j_gene: TRBJ2-7
CDR3aa: CASSYFGQGMGGEQYF
CDR3nt: TGTGCCAGCAGTTACTTCGGTCAGGGTATGGGTGGCGAGCAGTACTTC

abundance: -
v_gene: TRBV27
d_gene: -
j_gene: TRBJ2-7
CDR3aa: CASHSLYEQYF
CDR3nt: TGTGCCAGCCATTCTTTATACGAGCAGTACTTC

abundance: -
v_gene: TRBV4-3
d_gene: -
j_gene: TRBJ2-1
CDR3aa: CASSQDGKGNEQFF
CDR3nt: TGCGCCAGCAGCCAAGACGGGAAGGGGAATGAGCAGTTCTTC

abundance: -
v_gene: TRBV15
d_gene: -
j_gene: TRBJ2-2
CDR3aa: CATSGDTGELFF
CDR3nt: TGTGCCACCAGCGGGGACACCGGGGAGCTGTTTTTT

abundance: -
v_gene: TRBV7-9
d_gene: -
j_gene: TRBJ2-2
CDR3aa: CASSLDSRPTGELFF
CDR3nt: TGTGCCAGCAGCTTAGATTCGCGGCCTACCGGGGAGCTGTTTTTT

abundance: -
v_gene: TRBV7-9
d_gene: -
j_gene: TRBJ2-3
CDR3aa: CASSSTATSTDTQYF
CDR3nt: TGTGCCAGCAGCTCGACAGCCACTAGCACAGATACGCAGTATTTT

abundance: once
v_gene: TRBV7-9
d_gene: -
j_gene: TRBJ1-3
CDR3aa: CADSGVSGNTIYF
CDR3nt: TGTGCCGATTCTGGGGTCTCTGGAAACACCATATATTTT

abundance: -
v_gene: TRBV28
d_gene: -
j_gene: TRBJ2-3
CDR3aa: CASSFSIIDTQYF
CDR3nt: TGTGCCAGCAGTTTTTCCATCATAGATACGCAGTATTTT

abundance: -
v_gene: TRBV4-1
d_gene: -
j_gene: TRBJ1-1
CDR3aa: CASSPLQAGGSEAFF
CDR3nt: TGCGCCAGCAGCCCTCTCCAGGCGGGGGGAAGTGAAGCTTTCTTT

abundance: -
v_gene: TRBV7-9
d_gene: -
j_gene: TRBJ2-7
CDR3aa: CASSLGQYEQYF
CDR3nt: TGTGCCAGCAGCTTAGGGCAGTACGAGCAGTACTTC

abundance: -
v_gene: TRBV5-6
d_gene: -
j_gene: TRBJ2-7
CDR3aa: CASSLSDGTYEQYF
CDR3nt: TGTGCCAGCAGCTTGTCGGACGGAACCTACGAGCAGTACTTC

abundance: -
v_gene: TRBV18
d_gene: -
j_gene: TRBJ2-7
CDR3aa: CASSPPRSYEQYF
CDR3nt: TGTGCCAGCTCACCTCCCCGTAGCTACGAGCAGTACTTC

abundance: -
v_gene: TRBV29-1
d_gene: -
j_gene: TRBJ1-2
CDR3aa: CSVEDIRQNYGYTF
CDR3nt: TGCAGCGTTGAAGATATCAGACAGAACTATGGCTACACCTTC

abundance: once
v_gene: TRBV11-2
d_gene: -
j_gene: TRBJ2-2
CDR3aa: CASSGGAVIAGELFF
CDR3nt: TGTGCCAGCAGCGGAGGGGCAGTAATTGCCGGGGAGCTGTTTTTT

abundance: -
v_gene: TRBV9
d_gene: -
j_gene: TRBJ2-1
CDR3aa: CASSDQGHEQFF
CDR3nt: TGTGCCAGCAGCGATCAGGGCCATGAGCAGTTCTTC

abundance: few
v_gene: TRBV6-1
d_gene: -
j_gene: TRBJ1-2
CDR3aa: CASSELGPRYGYTF
CDR3nt: TGTGCCAGCAGTGAATTAGGACCTCGCTATGGCTACACCTTC

abundance: -
v_gene: TRBV6-4
d_gene: -
j_gene: TRBJ1-3
CDR3aa: CASSDIERSGNTIYF
CDR3nt: TGTGCCAGCAGTGACATAGAGCGCTCTGGAAACACCATATATTTT

abundance: once
v_gene: TRBV7-9
d_gene: TRBD1
j_gene: TRBJ2-3
CDR3aa: CASSFGQATDTQYF
CDR3nt: TGTGCCAGCAGCTTCGGACAGGCAACAGATACGCAGTATTTT

abundance: -
v_gene: TRBV11-2
d_gene: -
j_gene: TRBJ2-7
CDR3aa: CASSLGEPYEQYF
CDR3nt: TGTGCCAGCAGCTTAGGGGAGCCCTACGAGCAGTACTTC

abundance: -
v_gene: TRBV11-2
d_gene: -
j_gene: TRBJ2-3
CDR3aa: CASSPLSVRLIDTQYF
CDR3nt: TGTGCCAGCAGCCCCCTCTCAGTCAGACTTATAGATACGCAGTATTTT

abundance: -
v_gene: TRBV29-1
d_gene: -
j_gene: TRBJ2-1
CDR3aa: CSVEDLAGLYNEQFF
CDR3nt: TGCAGCGTTGAAGATCTGGCAGGGTTGTACAATGAGCAGTTCTTC

abundance: -
v_gene: TRBV7-9
d_gene: -
j_gene: TRBJ2-3
CDR3aa: CASSTGLIWAPTDTQYF
CDR3nt: TGTGCCAGCAGCACCGGACTGATTTGGGCCCCCACAGATACGCAGTATTTT

abundance: -
v_gene: TRBV30
d_gene: TRBD2
j_gene: TRBJ2-5
CDR3aa: CAWSVGAGGPSETQYF
CDR3nt: TGTGCCTGGAGTGTAGGAGCGGGAGGGCCCTCCGAGACCCAGTACTTC

abundance: -
v_gene: TRBV9
d_gene: -
j_gene: TRBJ2-7
CDR3aa: CASSVGGATDEQYF
CDR3nt: TGTGCCAGCAGCGTAGGCGGGGCGACGGACGAGCAGTACTTC

abundance: -
v_gene: TRBV10-2
d_gene: TRBD2
j_gene: TRBJ2-1
CDR3aa: CASTRLAASYNEQFF
CDR3nt: TGCGCCAGCACCAGACTAGCGGCCTCCTACAATGAGCAGTTCTTC

abundance: -
v_gene: TRBV19
d_gene: -
j_gene: TRBJ1-1
CDR3aa: CASSQGRDTEAFF
CDR3nt: TGTGCCAGTAGTCAGGGGCGGGACACTGAAGCTTTCTTT

abundance: -
v_gene: TRBV6-5
d_gene: -
j_gene: TRBJ2-2
CDR3aa: CASRAGTVNTGELFF
CDR3nt: TGTGCCAGCAGAGCCGGGACGGTGAACACCGGGGAGCTGTTTTTT

abundance: -
v_gene: TRBV6-6
d_gene: TRBD1
j_gene: TRBJ2-7
CDR3aa: CASSYLTGGAKDEQYF
CDR3nt: TGTGCCAGCAGTTACTTAACAGGGGGCGCGAAGGACGAGCAGTACTTC

abundance: -
v_gene: TRBV6-1
d_gene: -
j_gene: TRBJ1-6
CDR3aa: CASSEAPVYNSPLHF
CDR3nt: TGTGCCAGCAGTGAAGCCCCAGTTTATAATTCACCCCTCCACTTT